The 2 T cell receptor beta chains listed next were all sequenced from one sample in a study of blood T cells in healthy people across ages. Together with a sample-barcoded 5' primer, a J-beta primer mix was included in a second PCR lasting about 6 to 12 cycles. TCRdb re-called the 5' RACE reads with MiXCR, one entry per CDR3 protein. The data contain approximately 1.5 million distinct CDR3 sequences, under 55% of them singletons. The specimen was blood. The receptors were gathered from a woman under 30 in good health.

The chain combines TRBV12-3 or TRBV12-4 with TRBJ2-3, with 8 bases aligning to TRBD2. Trimming at V came to 6 bases and at J to 5 bases, leaving 7 bases not matched to a gene. CDR3 size: 14 residues. CDR3 DNA: TGTGCCAGCAGCCTCGGGACTAGAAAAGATACGCAGTATTTT. Encoded protein: CASSLGTRKDTQYF.

The chain recombines TRBV29-1 with TRBJ2-5; the D is unclear. The V end was cut by 4 bases, the J end by 7 bases, with 10 bases between. The CDR3 sequence is 11 residues long. Germline lookup yields CDR1 SQVTM and CDR2 ANQGSEA. CDR3: CSVGSPLTQYF. CDR3 DNA sequence: TGCAGCGTTGGGTCACCTCTGACCCAGTACTTC.